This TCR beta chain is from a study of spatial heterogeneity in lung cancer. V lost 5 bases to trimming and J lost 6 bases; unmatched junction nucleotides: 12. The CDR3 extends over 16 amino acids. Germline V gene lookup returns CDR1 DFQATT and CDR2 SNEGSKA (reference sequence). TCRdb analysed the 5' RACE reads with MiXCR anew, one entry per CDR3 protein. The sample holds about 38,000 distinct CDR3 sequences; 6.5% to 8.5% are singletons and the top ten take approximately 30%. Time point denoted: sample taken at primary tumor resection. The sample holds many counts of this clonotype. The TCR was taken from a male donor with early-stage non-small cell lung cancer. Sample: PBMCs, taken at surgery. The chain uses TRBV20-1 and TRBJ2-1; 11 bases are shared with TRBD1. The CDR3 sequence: CSASDPGQGAFNEQFF. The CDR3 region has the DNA TGCAGTGCTTCAGACCCAGGACAGGGGGCCTTCAATGAGCAGTTCTTC.